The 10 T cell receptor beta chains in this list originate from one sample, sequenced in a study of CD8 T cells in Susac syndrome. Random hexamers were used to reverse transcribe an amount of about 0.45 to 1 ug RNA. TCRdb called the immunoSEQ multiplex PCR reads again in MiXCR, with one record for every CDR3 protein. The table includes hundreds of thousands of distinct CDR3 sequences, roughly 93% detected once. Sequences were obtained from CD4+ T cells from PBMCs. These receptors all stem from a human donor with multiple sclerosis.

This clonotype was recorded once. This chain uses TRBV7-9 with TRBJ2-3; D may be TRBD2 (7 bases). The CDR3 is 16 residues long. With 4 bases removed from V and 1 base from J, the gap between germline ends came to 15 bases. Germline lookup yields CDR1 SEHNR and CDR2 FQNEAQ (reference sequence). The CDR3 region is CASSSPGGGRTDTQYF. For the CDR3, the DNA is TGTGCCAGCAGCTCCCCGGGCGGGGGCCGCACAGATACGCAGTATTTT.

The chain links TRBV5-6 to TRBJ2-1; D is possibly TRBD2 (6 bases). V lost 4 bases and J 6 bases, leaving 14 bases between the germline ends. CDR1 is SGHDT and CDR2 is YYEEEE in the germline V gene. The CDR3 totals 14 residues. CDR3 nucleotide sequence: TGTGCCAGCAGCCCGAGGGCGGGGCGCAATGAGCAGTTCTTC. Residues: CASSPRAGRNEQFF.

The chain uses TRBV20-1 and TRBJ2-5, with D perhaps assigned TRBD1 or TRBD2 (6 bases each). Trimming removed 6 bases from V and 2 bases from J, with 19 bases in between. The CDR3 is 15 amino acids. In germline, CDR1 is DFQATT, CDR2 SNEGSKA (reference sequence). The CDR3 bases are TGCAGTGCCCGGCGCTGGGGGGCGACGCAAGAGACCCAGTACTTC. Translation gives CSARRWGATQETQYF.

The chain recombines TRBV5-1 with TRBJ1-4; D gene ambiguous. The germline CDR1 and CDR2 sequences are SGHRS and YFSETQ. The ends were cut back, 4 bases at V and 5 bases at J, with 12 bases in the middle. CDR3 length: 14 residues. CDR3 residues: CASSPVSENEKLFF. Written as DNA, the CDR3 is TGCGCCAGCAGCCCGGTATCGGAAAATGAAAAACTGTTTTTT.

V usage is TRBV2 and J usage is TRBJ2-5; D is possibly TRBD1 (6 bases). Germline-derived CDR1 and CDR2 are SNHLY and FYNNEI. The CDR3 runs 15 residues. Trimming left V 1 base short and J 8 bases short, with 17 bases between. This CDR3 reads CASSEEAHRESTQYF. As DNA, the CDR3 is TGTGCCAGCAGTGAAGAGGCCCACAGGGAGTCTACCCAGTACTTC.

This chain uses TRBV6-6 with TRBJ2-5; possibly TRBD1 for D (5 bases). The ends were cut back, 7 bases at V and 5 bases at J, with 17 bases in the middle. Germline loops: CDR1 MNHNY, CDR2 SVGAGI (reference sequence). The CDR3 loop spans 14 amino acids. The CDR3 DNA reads TGTGCCAGCACCTTAAGTTCAGGGTCGGAGACCCAGTACTTC. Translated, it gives CASTLSSGSETQYF.

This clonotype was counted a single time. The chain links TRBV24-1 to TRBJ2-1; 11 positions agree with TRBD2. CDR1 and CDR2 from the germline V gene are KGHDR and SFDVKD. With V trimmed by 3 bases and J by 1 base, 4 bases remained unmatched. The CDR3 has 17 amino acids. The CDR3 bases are TGTGCCACCAGTGATGGAACTAGCGGGAGATCCTACAATGAGCAGTTCTTC. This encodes CATSDGTSGRSYNEQFF.

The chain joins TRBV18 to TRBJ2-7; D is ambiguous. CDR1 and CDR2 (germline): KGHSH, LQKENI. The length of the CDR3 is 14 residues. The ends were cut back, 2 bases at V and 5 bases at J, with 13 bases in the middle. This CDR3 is CASSPFEPTNEQYF. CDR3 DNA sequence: TGTGCCAGCTCACCATTTGAGCCCACGAACGAGCAGTACTTC.

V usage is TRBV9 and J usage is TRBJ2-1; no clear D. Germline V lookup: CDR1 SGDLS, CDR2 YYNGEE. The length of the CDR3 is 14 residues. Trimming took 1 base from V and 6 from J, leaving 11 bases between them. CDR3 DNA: TGTGCCAGCAGCGTAAGAGACCCGATCAATGAGCAGTTCTTC. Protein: CASSVRDPINEQFF.

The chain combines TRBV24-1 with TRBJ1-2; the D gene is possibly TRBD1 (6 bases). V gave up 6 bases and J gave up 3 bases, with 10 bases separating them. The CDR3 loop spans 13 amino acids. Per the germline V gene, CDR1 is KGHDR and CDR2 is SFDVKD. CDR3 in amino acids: CATSSGDYYGYTF. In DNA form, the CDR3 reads TGTGCCACCAGTTCAGGGGACTACTATGGCTACACCTTC.